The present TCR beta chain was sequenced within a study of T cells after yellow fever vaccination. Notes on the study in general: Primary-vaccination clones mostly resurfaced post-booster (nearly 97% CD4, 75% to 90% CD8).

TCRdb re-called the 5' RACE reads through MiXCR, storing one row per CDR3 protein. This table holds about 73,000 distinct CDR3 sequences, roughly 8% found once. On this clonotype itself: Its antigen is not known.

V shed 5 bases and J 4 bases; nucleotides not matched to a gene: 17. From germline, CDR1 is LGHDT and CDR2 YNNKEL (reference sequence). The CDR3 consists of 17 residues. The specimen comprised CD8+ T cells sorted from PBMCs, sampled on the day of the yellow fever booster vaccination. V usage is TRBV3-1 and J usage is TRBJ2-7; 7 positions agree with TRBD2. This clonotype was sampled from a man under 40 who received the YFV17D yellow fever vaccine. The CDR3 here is CASSFTGTIATMYEQYF. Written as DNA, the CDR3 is TGTGCCAGCAGCTTCACCGGGACTATTGCTACGATGTACGAGCAGTACTTC.